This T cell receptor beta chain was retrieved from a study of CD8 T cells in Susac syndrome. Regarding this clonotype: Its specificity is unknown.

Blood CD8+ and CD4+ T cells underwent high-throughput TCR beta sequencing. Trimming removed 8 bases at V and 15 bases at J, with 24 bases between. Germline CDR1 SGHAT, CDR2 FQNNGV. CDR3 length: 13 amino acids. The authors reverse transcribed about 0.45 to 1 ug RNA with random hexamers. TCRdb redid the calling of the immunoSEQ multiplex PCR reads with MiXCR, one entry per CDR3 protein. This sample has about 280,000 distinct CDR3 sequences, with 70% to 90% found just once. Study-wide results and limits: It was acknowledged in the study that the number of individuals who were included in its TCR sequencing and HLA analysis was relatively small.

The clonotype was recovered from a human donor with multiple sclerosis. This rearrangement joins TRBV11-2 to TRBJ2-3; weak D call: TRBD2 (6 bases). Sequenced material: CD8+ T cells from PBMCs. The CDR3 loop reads CASLPLGTPPSYF. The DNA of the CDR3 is TGTGCCAGCTTGCCCCTCGGGACTCCGCCATCATATTTT. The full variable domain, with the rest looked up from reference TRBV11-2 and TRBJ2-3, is EAGVAQSPRYKIIEKRQSVAFWCNPISGHATLYWYQQILGQGPKLLIQFQNNGVVDDSQLPKDRFSAERLKGVDSTLKIQPAKLEDSAVYLCASLPLGTPPSYFGPGTRLTVL.